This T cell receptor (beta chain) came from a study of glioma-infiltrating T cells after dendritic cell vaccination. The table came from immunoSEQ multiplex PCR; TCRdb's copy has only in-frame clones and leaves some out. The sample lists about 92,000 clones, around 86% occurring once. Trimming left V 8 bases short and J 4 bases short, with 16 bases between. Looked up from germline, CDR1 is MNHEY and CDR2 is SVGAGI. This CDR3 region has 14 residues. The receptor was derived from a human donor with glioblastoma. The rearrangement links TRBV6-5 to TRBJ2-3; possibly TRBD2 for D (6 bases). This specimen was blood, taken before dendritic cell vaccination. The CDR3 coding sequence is TGTGCCAGCGAGTCAGGAGGGAGCGCAGATACGCAGTATTTT. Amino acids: CASESGGSADTQYF.